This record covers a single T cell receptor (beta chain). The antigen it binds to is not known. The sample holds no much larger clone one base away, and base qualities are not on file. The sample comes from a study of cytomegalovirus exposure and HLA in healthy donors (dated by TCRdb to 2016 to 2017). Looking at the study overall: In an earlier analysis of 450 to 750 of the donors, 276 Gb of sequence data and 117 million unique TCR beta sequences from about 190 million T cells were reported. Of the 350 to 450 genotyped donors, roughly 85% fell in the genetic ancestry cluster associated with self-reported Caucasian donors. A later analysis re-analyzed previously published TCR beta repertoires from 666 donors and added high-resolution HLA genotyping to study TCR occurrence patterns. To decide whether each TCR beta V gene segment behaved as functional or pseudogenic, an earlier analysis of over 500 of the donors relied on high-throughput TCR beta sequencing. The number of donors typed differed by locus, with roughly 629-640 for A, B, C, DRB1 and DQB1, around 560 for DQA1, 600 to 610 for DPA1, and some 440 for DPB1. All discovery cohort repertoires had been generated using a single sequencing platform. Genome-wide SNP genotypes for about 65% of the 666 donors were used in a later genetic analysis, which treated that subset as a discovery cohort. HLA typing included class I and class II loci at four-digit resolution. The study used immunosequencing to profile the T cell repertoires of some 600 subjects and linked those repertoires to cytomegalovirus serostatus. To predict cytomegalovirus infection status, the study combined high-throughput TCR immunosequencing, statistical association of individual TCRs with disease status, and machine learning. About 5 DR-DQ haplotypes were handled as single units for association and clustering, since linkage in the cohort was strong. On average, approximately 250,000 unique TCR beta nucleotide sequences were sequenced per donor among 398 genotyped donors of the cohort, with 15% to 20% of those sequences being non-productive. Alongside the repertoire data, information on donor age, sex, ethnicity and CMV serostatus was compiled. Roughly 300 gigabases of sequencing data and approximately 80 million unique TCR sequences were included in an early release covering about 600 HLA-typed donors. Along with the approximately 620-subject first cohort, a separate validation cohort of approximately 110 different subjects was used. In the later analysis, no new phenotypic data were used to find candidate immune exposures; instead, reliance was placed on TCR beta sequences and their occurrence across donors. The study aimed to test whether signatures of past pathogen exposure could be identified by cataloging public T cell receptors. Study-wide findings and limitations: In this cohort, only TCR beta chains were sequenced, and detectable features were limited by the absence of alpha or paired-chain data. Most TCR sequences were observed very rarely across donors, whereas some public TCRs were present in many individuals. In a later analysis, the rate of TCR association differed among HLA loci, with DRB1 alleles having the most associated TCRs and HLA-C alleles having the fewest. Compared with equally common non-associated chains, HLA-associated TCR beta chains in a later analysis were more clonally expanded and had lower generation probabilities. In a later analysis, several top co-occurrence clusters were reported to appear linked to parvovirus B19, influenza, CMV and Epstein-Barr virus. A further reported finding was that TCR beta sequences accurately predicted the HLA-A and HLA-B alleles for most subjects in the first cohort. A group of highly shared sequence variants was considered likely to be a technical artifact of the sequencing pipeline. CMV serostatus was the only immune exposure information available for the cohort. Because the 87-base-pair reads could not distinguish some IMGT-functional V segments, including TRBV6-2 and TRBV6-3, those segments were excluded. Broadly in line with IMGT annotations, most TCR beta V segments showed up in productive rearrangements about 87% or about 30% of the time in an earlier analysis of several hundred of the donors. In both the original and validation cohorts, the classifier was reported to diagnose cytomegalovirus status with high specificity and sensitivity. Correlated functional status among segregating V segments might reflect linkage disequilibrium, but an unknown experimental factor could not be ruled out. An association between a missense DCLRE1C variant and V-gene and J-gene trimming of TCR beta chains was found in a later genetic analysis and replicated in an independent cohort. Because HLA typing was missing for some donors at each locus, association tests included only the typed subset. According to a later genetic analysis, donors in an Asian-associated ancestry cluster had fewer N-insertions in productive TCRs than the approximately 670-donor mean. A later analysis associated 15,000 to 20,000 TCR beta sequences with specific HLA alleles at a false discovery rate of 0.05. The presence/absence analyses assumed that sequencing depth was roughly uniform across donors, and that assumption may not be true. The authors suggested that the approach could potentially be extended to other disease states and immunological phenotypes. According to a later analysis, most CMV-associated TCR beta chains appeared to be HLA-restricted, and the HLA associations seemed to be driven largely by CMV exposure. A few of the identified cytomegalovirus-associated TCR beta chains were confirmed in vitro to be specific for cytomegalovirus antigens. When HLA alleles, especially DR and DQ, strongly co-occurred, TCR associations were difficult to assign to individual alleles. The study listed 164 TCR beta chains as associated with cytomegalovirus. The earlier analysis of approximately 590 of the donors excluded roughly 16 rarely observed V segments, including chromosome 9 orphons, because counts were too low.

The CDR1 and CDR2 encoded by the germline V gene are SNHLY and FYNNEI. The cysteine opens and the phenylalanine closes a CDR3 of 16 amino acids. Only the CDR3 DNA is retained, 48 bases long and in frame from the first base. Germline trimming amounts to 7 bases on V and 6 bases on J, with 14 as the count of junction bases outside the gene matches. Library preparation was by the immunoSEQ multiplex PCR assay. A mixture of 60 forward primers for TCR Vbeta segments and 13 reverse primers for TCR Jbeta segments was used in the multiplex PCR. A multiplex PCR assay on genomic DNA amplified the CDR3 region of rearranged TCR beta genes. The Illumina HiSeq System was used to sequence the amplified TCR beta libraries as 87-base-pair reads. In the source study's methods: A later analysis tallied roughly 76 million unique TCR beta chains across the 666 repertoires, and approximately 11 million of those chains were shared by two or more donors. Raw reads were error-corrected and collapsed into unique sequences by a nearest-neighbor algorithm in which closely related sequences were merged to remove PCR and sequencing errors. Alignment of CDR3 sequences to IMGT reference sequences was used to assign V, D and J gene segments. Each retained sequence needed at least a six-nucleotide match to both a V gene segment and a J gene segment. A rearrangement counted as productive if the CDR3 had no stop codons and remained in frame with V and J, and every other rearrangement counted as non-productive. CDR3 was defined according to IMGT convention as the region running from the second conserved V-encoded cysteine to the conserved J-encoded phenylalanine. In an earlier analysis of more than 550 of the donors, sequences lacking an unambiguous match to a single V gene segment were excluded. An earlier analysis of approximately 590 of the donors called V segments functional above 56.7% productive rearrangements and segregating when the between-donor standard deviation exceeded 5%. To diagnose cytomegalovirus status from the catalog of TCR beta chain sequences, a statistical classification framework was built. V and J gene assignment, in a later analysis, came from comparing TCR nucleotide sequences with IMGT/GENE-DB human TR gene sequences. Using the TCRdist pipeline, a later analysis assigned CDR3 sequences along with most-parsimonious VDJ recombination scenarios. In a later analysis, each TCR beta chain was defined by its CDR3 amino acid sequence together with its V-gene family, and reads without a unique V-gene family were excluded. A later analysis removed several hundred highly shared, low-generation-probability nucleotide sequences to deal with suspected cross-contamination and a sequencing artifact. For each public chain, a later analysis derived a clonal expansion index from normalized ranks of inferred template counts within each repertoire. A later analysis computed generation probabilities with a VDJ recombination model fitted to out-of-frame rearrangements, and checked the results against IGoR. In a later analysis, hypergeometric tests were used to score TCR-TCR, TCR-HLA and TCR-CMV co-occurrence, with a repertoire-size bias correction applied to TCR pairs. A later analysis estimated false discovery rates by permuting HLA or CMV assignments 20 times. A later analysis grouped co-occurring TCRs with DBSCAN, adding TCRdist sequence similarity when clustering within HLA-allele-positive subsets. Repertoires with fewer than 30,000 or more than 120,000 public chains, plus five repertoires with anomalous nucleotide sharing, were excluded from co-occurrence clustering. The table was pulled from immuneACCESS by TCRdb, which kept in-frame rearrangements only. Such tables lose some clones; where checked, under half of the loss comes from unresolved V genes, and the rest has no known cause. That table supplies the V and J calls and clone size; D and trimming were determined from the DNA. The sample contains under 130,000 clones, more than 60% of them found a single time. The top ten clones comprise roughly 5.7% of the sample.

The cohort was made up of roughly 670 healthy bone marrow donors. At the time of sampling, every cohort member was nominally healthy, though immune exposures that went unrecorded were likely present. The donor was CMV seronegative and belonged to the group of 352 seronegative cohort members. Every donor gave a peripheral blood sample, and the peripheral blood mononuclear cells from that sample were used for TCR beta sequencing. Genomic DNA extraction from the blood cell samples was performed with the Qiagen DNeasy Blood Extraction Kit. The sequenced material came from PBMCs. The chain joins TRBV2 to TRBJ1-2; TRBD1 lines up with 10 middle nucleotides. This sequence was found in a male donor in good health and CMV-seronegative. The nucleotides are TGTGCCAGCAACCCCGGGACAGGGGTTATCGGCCATGGCTACACCTTC. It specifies CASNPGTGVIGHGYTF.